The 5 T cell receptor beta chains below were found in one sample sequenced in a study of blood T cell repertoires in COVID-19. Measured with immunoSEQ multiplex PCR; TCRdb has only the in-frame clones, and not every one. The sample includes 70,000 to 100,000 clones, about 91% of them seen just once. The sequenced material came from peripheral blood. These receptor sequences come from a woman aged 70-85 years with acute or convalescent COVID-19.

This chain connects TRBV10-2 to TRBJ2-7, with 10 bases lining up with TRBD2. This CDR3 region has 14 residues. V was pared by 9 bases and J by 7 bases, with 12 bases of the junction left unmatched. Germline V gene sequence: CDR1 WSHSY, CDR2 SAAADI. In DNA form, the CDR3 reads TGCGCCAGTGGTGGGCTAGCGGGGGTCGGAGAGCAGTACTTC. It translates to CASGGLAGVGEQYF.

The CDR3 DNA sequence: TGTGCCAGCAGCAACCAGGAAGGCTACACCTTC. Its protein is CASSNQEGYTF. The chain has TRBV21-1 and TRBJ1-2; the D call in the table, TRBD1, was not verified against the DNA. TRBV21-1 is classified as a pseudogene. The CDR3 totals 11 residues.

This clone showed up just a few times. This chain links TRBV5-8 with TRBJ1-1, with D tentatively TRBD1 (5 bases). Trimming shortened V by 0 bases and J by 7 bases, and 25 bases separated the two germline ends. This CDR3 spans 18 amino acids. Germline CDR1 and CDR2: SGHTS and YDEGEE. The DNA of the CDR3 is TGTGCCAGCAGCTTGGTATTCCCGCAGGGCTATACGAACGGTGAAGCTTTCTTT. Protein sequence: CASSLVFPQGYTNGEAFF. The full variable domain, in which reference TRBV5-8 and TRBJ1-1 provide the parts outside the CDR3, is EAGVTQSPTHLIKTRGQQATLRCSPISGHTSVYWYQQALGLGLQFLLWYDEGEERNRGNFPPRFSGRQFPNYSSELNVNALELEDSALYLCASSLVFPQGYTNGEAFFGQGTRLTVV.

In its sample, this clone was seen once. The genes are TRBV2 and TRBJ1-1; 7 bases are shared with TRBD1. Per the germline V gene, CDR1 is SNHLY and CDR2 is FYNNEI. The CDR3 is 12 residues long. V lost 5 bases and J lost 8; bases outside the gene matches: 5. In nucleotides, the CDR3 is TGTGCCAGCAGTCTACAGGGGTCCGAAGCTTTCTTT. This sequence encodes CASSLQGSEAFF.

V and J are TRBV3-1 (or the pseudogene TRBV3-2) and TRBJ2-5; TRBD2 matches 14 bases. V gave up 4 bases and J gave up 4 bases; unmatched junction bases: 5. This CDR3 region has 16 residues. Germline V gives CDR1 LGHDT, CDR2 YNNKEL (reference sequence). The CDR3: CASSPTSGGAGETQYF. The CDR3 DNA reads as TGTGCCAGCAGCCCGACTAGCGGGGGGGCCGGAGAGACCCAGTACTTC.